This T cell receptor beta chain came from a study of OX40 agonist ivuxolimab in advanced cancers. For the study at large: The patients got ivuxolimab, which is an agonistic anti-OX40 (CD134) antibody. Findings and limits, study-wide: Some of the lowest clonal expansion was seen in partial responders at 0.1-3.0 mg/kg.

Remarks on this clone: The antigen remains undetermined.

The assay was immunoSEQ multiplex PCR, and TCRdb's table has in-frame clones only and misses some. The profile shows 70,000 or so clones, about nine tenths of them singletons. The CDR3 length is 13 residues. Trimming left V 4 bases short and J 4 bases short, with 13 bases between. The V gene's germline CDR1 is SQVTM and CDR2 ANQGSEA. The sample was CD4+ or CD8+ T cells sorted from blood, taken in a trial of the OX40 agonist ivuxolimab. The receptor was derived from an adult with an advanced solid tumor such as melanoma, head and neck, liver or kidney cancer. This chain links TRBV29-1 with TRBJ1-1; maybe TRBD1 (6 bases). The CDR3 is CSVVPGATTEAFF. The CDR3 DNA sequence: TGCAGCGTTGTCCCAGGGGCGACCACTGAAGCTTTCTTT. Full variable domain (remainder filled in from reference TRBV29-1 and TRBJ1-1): SAVISQKPSRDICQRGTSLTIQCQVDSQVTMMFWYRQQPGQSLTLIATANQGSEATYESGFVIDKFPISRPNLTFSTLTVSNMSPEDSSIYLCSVVPGATTEAFFGQGTRLTVV.